The rows below give T cell receptor beta chains drawn from one sample of a study of blood T cell repertoires in COVID-19. Here immunoSEQ multiplex PCR was the method, and the copy in TCRdb shows in-frame clones only, minus some. The data contain roughly 200,000 clones, around 85% of them seen just once; the ten biggest clones take up around 9.9%. The sample consisted of peripheral blood. These receptors came from a human donor with active or convalescent COVID-19. The donor label of this sample is uncertain. Both conserved end residues are part of each CDR3. Fields, in order: J gene, V gene, clone size, CDR3 protein. Clone size appears in some rows only: once, few, many, or a class for an expanded clone.

j_gene: TRBJ1-3; v_gene: TRBV6-5; abundance: -; CDR3aa: CASSHGNTIYF
j_gene: TRBJ2-1; v_gene: TRBV1; abundance: -; CDR3aa: CTSSQELIRGSGYNEQFF
j_gene: TRBJ1-1; v_gene: TRBV27; abundance: -; CDR3aa: CASSLVAGTEAFF
j_gene: TRBJ2-3; v_gene: TRBV24-1; abundance: -; CDR3aa: CATSDSASGSGYTQYF
j_gene: TRBJ2-7; v_gene: TRBV10-3; abundance: -; CDR3aa: CAISEPTGGSYEQYF
j_gene: TRBJ2-6; v_gene: TRBV19; abundance: -; CDR3aa: CASSIAGGPGSGANVLTF
j_gene: TRBJ1-5; v_gene: TRBV7-6; abundance: -; CDR3aa: CASSLAPGRNQPQHF
j_gene: TRBJ2-1; v_gene: TRBV11-3; abundance: -; CDR3aa: CASSSTFLAGGYNEQFF
j_gene: TRBJ2-2; v_gene: TRBV5-1; abundance: -; CDR3aa: CASSHTSGSNTGELFF
j_gene: TRBJ1-2; v_gene: TRBV28; abundance: once; CDR3aa: CASSLPGGYTF
j_gene: TRBJ2-1; v_gene: TRBV27; abundance: -; CDR3aa: CASSGTFWDEQFF
j_gene: TRBJ1-5; v_gene: TRBV6-5; abundance: -; CDR3aa: CATVWGVGQPQHF
j_gene: TRBJ1-5; v_gene: TRBV7-2; abundance: -; CDR3aa: CASSLAGSGGFQPQHF
j_gene: TRBJ2-1; v_gene: TRBV24-1; abundance: -; CDR3aa: CATSDPSQLDNEQFF
j_gene: TRBJ2-5; v_gene: TRBV11-3; abundance: few; CDR3aa: CASSFPEETQYF
j_gene: TRBJ2-1; v_gene: TRBV4-3; abundance: -; CDR3aa: CASSQDTGGAYNEQFF
j_gene: TRBJ1-6; v_gene: TRBV23-1; abundance: once; CDR3aa: CAIYTNSPLHF
j_gene: TRBJ2-7; v_gene: TRBV2; abundance: few; CDR3aa: CASTRPTGSYEQYF
j_gene: TRBJ2-1; v_gene: TRBV28; abundance: -; CDR3aa: CASSTPLGTGGYNEQFF
j_gene: TRBJ1-5; v_gene: TRBV6-2/TRBV6-3; abundance: -; CDR3aa: CASSPRDRPDQPQHF
j_gene: TRBJ1-1; v_gene: TRBV6-1; abundance: -; CDR3aa: CASSEWSRGTRQGTEAFF
j_gene: TRBJ2-7; v_gene: TRBV19; abundance: -; CDR3aa: CASSDDSPYEQYF
j_gene: TRBJ2-7; v_gene: TRBV30; abundance: few; CDR3aa: CAWNGIFSYEQYF
j_gene: TRBJ2-1; v_gene: TRBV6-2/TRBV6-3; abundance: -; CDR3aa: CASSYRTGQGTYNEQFF
j_gene: TRBJ1-2; v_gene: TRBV7-2; abundance: -; CDR3aa: CASSLGGWGYTF
j_gene: TRBJ1-1; v_gene: TRBV4-1; abundance: -; CDR3aa: CASSQGGGRTEAFF
j_gene: TRBJ2-7; v_gene: TRBV27; abundance: -; CDR3aa: CASRRTGAYEQYF
j_gene: TRBJ2-7; v_gene: TRBV7-9; abundance: -; CDR3aa: CASSPGLAEYEQYF
j_gene: TRBJ2-1; v_gene: TRBV3-1/TRBV3-2; abundance: -; CDR3aa: CASSHQLPQGGAHNEQFF
j_gene: TRBJ2-6; v_gene: TRBV7-6; abundance: -; CDR3aa: CASSLEGRSGANVLTF
j_gene: TRBJ2-5; v_gene: TRBV11-2; abundance: -; CDR3aa: CASSFSGGDQETQYF
j_gene: TRBJ2-5; v_gene: TRBV11-3; abundance: -; CDR3aa: CASSSLGETQYF
j_gene: TRBJ2-7; v_gene: TRBV28; abundance: few; CDR3aa: CASITGVGEQYF